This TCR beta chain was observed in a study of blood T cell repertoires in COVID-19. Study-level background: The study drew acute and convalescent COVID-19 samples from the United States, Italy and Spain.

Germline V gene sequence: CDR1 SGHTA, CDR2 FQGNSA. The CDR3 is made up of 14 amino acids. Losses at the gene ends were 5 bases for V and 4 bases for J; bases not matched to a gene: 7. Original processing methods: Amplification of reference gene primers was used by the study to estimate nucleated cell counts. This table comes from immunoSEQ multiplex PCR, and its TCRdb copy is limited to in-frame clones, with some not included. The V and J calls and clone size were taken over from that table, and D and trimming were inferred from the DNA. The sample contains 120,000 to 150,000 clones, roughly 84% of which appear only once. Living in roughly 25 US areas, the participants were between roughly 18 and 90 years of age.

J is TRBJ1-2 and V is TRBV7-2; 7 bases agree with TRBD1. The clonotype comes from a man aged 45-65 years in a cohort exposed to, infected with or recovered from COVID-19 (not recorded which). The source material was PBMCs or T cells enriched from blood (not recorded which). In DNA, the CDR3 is TGTGCCAGCAGCGAGATGGGACAGCCCTATGGCTACACCTTC. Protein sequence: CASSEMGQPYGYTF.